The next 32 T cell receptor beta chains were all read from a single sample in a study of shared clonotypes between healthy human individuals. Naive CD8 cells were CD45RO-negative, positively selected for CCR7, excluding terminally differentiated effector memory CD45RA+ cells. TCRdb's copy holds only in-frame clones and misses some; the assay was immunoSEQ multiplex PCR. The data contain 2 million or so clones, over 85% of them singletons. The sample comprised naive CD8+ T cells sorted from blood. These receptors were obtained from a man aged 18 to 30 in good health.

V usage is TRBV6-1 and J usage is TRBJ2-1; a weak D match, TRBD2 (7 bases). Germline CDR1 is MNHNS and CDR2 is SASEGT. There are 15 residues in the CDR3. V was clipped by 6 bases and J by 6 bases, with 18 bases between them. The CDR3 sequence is CASSLLGGLLNEQFF. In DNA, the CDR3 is TGTGCCAGCAGCCTTTTGGGGGGGCTCCTCAATGAGCAGTTCTTC.

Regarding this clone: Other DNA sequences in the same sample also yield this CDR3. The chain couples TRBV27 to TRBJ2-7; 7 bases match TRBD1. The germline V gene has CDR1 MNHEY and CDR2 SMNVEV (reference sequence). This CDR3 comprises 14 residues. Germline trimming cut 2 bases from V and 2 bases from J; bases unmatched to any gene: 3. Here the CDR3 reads CASSLTGTAYEQYF. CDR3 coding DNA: TGTGCCAGCAGTTTAACCGGGACAGCCTACGAGCAGTACTTC.

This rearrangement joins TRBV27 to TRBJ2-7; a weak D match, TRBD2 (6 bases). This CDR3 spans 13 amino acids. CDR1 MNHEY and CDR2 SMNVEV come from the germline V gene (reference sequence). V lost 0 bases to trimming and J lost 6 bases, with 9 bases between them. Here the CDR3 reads CASSLSWGVEQYF. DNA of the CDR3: TGTGCCAGCAGTTTATCGTGGGGGGTCGAGCAGTACTTC.

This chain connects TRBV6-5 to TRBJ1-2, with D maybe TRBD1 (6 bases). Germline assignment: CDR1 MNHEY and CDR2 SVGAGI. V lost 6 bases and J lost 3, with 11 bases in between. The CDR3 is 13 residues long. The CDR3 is CASSGTSDYGYTF. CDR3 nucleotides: TGTGCCAGCAGCGGGACATCCGACTATGGCTACACCTTC.

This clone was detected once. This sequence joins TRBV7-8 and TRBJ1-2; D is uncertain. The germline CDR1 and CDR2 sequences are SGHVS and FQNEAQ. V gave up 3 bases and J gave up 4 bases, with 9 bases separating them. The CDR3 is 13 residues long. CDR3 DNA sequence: TGTGCCAGCAGCTTGGGTATAGCCTATGGCTACACCTTC. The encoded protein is CASSLGIAYGYTF. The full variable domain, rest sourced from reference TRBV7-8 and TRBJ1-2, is GAGVSQSPRYKVAKRGQDVALRCDPISGHVSLFWYQQALGQGPEFLTYFQNEAQLDKSGLPSDRFFAERPEGSVSTLKIQRTQQEDSAVYLCASSLGIAYGYTFGSGTRLTVV.

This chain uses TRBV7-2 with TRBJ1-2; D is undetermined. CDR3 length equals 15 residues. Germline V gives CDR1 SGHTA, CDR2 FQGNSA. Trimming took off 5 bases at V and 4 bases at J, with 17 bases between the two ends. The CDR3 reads CASSPVGGWIYGYTF. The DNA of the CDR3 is TGTGCCAGCAGCCCCGTAGGCGGCTGGATCTATGGCTACACCTTC.

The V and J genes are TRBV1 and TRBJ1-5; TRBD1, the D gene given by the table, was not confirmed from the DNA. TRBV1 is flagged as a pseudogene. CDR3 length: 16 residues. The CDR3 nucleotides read TGCACCAGCAGCCAAGATCTGGGACAGTTCAATCAGCCCCAGCATTTT. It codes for CTSSQDLGQFNQPQHF.

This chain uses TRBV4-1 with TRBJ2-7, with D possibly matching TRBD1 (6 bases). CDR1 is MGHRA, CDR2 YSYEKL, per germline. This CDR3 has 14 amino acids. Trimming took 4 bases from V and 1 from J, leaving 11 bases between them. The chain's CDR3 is CASSPIQGSYEQYF. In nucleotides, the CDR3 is TGCGCCAGCAGCCCGATACAGGGTTCCTACGAGCAGTACTTC.

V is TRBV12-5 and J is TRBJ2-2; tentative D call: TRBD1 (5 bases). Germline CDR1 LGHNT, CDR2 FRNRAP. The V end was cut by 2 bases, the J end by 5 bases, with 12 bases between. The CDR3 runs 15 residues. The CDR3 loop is CASGLLQGWTGELFF. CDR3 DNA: TGTGCTAGTGGTTTGTTGCAGGGATGGACCGGGGAGCTGTTTTTT.

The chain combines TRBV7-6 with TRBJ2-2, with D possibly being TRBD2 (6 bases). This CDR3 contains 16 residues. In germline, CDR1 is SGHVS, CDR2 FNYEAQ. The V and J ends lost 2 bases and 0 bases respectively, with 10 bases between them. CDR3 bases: TGTGCCAGCAGCTTATATGCGGGGTCGAACACCGGGGAGCTGTTTTTT. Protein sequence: CASSLYAGSNTGELFF.

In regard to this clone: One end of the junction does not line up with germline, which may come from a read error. The CDR3 coding sequence is TGTGCCAACGACGCACGGGGGCGTCGTTACGAGCAGCACTTC. Amino acid sequence: CANDARGRRYEQHF. The chain recombines TRBV2 with TRBJ2-5; D possibly matches TRBD1 or TRBD2 (6 bases each). The CDR3 sequence is 14 residues long. Germline loops: CDR1 SNHLY, CDR2 FYNNEI.

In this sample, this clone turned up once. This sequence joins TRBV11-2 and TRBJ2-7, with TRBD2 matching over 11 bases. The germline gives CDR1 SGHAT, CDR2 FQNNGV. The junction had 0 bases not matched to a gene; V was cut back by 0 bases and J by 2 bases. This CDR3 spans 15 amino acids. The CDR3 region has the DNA TGTGCCAGCAGCTTAGAACTAGCGGGAGCCTACGAGCAGTACTTC. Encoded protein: CASSLELAGAYEQYF.

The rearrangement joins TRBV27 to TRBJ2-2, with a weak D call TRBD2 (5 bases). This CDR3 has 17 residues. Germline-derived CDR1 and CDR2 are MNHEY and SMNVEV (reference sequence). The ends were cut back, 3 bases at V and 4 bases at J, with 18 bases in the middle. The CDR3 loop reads CASSLTRVRAGTGELFF. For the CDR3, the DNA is TGTGCCAGCAGTTTGACACGAGTACGGGCGGGCACCGGGGAGCTGTTTTTT.

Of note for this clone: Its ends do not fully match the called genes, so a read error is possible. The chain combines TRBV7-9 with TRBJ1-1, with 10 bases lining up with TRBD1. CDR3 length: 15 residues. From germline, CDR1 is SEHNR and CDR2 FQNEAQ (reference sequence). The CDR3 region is CASSLEGQGSTEAFF. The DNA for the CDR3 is TGTGCCAGCAGTTTAGAGGGACAGGGGTCCACTGAAGCTTTCTTT. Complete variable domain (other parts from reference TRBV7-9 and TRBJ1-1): DTGVSQNPRHKITKRGQNVTFRCDPISEHNRLYWYRQTLGQGPEFLTYFQNEAQLEKSRLLSDRFSAERPKGSFSTLEIQRTEQGDSAMYLCASSLEGQGSTEAFFGQGTRLTVV.

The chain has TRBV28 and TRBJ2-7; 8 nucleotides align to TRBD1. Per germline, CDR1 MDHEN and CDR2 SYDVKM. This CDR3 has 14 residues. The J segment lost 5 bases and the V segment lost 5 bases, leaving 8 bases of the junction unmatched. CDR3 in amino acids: CASSPGTGRNEQYF. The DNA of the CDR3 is TGTGCCAGCAGTCCTGGGACAGGTAGAAACGAGCAGTACTTC.

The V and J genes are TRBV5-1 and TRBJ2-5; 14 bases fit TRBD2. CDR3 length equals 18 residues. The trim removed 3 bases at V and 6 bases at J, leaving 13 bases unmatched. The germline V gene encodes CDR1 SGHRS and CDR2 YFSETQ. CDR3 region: CASSSNTGTSGRLKTQYF. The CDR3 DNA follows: TGCGCCAGCAGCTCCAATACCGGGACTAGCGGGAGATTGAAGACCCAGTACTTC.

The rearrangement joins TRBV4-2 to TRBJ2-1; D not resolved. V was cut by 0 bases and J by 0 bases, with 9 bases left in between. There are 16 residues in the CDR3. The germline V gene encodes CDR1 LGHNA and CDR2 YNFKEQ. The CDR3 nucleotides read TGTGCCAGCAGCCAAGAAGGCGCGGACTCCTACAATGAGCAGTTCTTC. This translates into CASSQEGADSYNEQFF.

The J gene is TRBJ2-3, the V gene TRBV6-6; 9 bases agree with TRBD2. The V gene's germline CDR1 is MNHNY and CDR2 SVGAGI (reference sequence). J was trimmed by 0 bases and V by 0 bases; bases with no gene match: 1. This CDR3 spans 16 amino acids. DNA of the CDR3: TGTGCCAGCAGTTACTCGAGCGGGAGGAGCACAGATACGCAGTATTTT. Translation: CASSYSSGRSTDTQYF.

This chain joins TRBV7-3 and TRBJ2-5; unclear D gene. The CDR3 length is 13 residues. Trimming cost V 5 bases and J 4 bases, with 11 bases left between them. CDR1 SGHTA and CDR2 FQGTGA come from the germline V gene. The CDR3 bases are TGTGCCAGCAGCCCTATCGGGCGAGAGACCCAGTACTTC. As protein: CASSPIGRETQYF.

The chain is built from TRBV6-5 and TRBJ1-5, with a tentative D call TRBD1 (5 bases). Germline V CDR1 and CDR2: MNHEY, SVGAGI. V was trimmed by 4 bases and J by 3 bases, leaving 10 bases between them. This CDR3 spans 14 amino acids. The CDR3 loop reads CASSSPGPNQPQHF. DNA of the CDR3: TGTGCCAGCAGTTCACCGGGGCCCAATCAGCCCCAGCATTTT.

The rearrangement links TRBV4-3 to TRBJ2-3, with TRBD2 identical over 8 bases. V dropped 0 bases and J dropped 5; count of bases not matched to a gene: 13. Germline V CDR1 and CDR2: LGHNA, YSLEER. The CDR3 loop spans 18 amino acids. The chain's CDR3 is CASSQDWVGTSVEDTQYF. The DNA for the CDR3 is TGCGCCAGCAGCCAAGATTGGGTGGGGACTAGTGTGGAAGATACGCAGTATTTT.

The CDR3, as DNA: TGTGCCTGGTCGGGACAGGTCCACGAGCAGTACTTC. It specifies CAWSGQVHEQYF. V is TRBV30 and J is TRBJ2-7, with 8 positions matching TRBD1. The V gene end was trimmed by 5 bases and the J gene end by 5 bases; junction bases not matched to a gene: 5. Germline V CDR1 and CDR2: GTSNPN, SVGIG (reference sequence). CDR3 length equals 12 residues.

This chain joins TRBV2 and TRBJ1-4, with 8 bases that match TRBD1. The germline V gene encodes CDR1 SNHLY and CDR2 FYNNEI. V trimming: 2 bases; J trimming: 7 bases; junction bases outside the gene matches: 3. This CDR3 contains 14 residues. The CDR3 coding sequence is TGTGCCAGCAGTGAAATGCAGGGGGCTGAAAAACTGTTTTTT. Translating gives CASSEMQGAEKLFF.

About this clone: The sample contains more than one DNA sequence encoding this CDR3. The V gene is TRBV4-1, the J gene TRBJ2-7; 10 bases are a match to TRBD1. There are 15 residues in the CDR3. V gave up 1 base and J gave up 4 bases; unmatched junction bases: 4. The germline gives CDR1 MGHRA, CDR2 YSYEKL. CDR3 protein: CASSQGQGASYEQYF. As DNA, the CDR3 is TGCGCCAGCAGCCAAGGACAGGGGGCATCATACGAGCAGTACTTC.

CDR3 in amino acids: CASSLATGADTQYF. The DNA of the CDR3 is TGTGCCAGCAGCTTAGCGACGGGTGCAGATACGCAGTATTTT. The chain employs TRBV7-6 and TRBJ2-3; D is undetermined. Germline CDR1 and CDR2: SGHVS and FNYEAQ. Deletions cut 0 bases from V and 4 bases from J, with 8 bases between. CDR3 length equals 14 residues.

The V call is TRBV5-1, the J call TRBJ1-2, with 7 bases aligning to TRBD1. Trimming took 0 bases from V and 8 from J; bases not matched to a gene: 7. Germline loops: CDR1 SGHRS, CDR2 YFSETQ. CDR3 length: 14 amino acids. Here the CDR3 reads CASSLGQGARGYTF. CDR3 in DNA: TGCGCCAGCAGCTTGGGACAGGGAGCGCGGGGCTACACCTTC.

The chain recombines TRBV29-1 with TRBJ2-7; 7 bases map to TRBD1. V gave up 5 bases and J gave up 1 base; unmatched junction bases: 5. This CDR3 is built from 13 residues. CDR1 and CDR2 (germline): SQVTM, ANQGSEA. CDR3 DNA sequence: TGCAGCGTTAGGGGGCATCTATCCTACGAGCAGTACTTC. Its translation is CSVRGHLSYEQYF.

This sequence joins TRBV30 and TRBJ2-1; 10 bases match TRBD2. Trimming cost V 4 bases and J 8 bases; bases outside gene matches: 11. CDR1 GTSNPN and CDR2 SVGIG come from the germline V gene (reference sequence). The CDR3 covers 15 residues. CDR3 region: CAWIRDSGRPDEQFF. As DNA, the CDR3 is TGTGCCTGGATCCGGGATAGCGGGAGGCCAGATGAGCAGTTCTTC.

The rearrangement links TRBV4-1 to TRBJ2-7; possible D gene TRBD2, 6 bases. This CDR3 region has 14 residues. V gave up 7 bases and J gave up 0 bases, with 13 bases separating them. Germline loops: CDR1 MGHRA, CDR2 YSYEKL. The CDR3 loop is CASIRGNRSYEQYF. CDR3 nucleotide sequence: TGCGCCAGCATTCGGGGGAACCGCTCCTACGAGCAGTACTTC.

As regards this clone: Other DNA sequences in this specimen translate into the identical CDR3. The CDR3 sequence: CASSPGTDSYEQYF. The CDR3 DNA reads as TGCGCCAGCAGCCCCGGCACTGACTCCTACGAGCAGTACTTC. The rearrangement links TRBV4-3 to TRBJ2-7, with no clear D. Germline-derived CDR1 and CDR2 are LGHNA and YSLEER. The CDR3 consists of 14 residues. Trimming stripped 4 bases from V and 0 bases from J, with 10 bases between.

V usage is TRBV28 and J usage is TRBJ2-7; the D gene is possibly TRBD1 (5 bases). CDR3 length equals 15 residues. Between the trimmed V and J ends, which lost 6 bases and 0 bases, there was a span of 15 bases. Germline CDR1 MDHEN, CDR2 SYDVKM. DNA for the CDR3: TGTGCCAGCAGCCTTCCGCCTGGGGCCTCCTACGAGCAGTACTTC. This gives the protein CASSLPPGASYEQYF.

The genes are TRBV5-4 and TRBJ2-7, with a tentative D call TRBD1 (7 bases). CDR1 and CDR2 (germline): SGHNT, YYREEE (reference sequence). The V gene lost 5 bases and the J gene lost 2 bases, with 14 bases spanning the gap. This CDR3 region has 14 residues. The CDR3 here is CASRRDQGAYEQYF. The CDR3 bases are TGTGCCAGCAGGCGGGACCAGGGGGCCTACGAGCAGTACTTC. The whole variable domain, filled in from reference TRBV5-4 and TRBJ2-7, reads ETGVTQSPTHLIKTRGQQVTLRCSSQSGHNTVSWYQQALGQGPQFIFQYYREEENGRGNFPPRFSGLQFPNYSSELNVNALELDDSALYLCASRRDQGAYEQYFGPGTRLTVT.